This TCR beta chain was obtained from a study of cytomegalovirus exposure and HLA in healthy donors. With 60 Vbeta and 13 Jbeta primers, the PCR was carried out. The table came from immunoSEQ multiplex PCR; TCRdb's copy has only in-frame clones and leaves some out. The sample shows some 160,000 clones, 60% to 80% of them seen only once. Germline assignment: CDR1 MNHEY and CDR2 SVGAGI. The CDR3 is made up of 13 amino acids. The TCR originated in a man in his fifties in good health and CMV-seropositive. Specimen: PBMCs. The rearrangement links TRBV6-5 to TRBJ2-5, with TRBD2 matching 8 bases. The DNA end lines up better with TRBJ2-7; the J call may be wrong. CDR3 nucleotide sequence: TGTGCCAGCAGCTCGGCGGGGGGATTCGAGCAGTACTTC. This translates into CASSSAGGFEQYF.